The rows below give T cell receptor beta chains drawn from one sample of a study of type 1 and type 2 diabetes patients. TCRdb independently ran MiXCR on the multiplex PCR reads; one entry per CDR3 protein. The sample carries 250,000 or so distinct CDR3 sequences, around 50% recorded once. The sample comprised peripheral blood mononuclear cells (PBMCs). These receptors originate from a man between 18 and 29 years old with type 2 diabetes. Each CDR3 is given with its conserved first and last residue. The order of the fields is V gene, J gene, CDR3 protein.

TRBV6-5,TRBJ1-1,CASSRTTTEAFF
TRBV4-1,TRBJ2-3,CASSRRADTQYF
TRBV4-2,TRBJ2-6,CASSQAASRSGANVLTF
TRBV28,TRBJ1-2,CASTPGAHYGYTF
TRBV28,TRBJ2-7,CASSLSSNEQYF
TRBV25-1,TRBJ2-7,CASSDSGSLSHEQYF
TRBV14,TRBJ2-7,CASSESLRHRYEQYF
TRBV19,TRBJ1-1,CASSAQTEYTEAFF
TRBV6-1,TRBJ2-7,CASFLAGGIDEQYF
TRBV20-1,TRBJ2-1,CSANKGGSSYNEQFF
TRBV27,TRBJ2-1,CASSDRPLQLLSSYNEQFF
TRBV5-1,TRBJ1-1,CASSATNTEAFF
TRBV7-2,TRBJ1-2,CASSLRVPTNYGYTF
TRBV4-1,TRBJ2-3,CASSQGLAPSTDTQYF
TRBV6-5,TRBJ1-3,CASSRGTWNSGNTIYF
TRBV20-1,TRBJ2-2,CSGRGWGSNTGELFF
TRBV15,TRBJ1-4,CATSYSTPGGSEKLFF